What follows is one T cell receptor beta chain and its context. Its antigen is unidentified. PCR primers comprised 60 Vbeta and 13 Jbeta primers. The repertoire was sequenced with immunoSEQ multiplex PCR; TCRdb's copy has only in-frame clones and lacks some. There are 150,000 or so clones in the sample; around 66% occur only once, and around 3% lies in the top ten. This specimen comes from a study of cytomegalovirus exposure and HLA in healthy donors. Study-level results: Apparent HLA restriction characterized most CMV-associated TCR beta chains in a later analysis. Sequencing probably produced one cluster of sequence variants that were highly shared. Indistinguishability led to the exclusion of some V segments, TRBV6-2 and TRBV6-3 included.

The CDR3 loop spans 16 amino acids. Germline loops: CDR1 PRHDT, CDR2 FYEKMQ (reference sequence). Germline trimming cut 5 bases from V and 4 bases from J; bases unmatched to any gene: 6. J is TRBJ2-3 and V is TRBV13; 13 bases align to TRBD2. The source of this sequence is a woman aged 25 to 39 in good health and CMV-seropositive. The sequencing sample was made of PBMCs. The CDR3 sequence is CASSEEGLAGSDTQYF. The CDR3 bases are TGTGCCAGCAGCGAAGAGGGACTAGCGGGATCAGATACGCAGTATTTT.